The 11 T cell receptor beta chains in this list originate from one sample, sequenced in a study of blood T cell repertoires in COVID-19. Generated by immunoSEQ multiplex PCR, the TCRdb table keeps only in-frame clones and is missing some. The sample records 300,000 to 400,000 clones, approximately 85% being singletons. Sequencing was carried out using peripheral blood. The receptors originated from a human donor in a cohort sampled during active COVID-19.

The chain is built from TRBV14 and TRBJ1-2, with TRBD1 as a possible D gene (6 bases). This CDR3 has 15 residues. Per the germline V gene, CDR1 is SGHDN and CDR2 is FVKESK. Trimming removed 1 base at V and 7 bases at J, with 16 bases between. The CDR3 spells CASSQVAGEGRGYTF. CDR3 nucleotides: TGTGCCAGCAGCCAAGTCGCAGGGGAGGGACGTGGCTACACCTTC.

The rearrangement uses TRBV28 and TRBJ2-2; D is unclear. V lost 3 bases and J lost 0, with 5 bases in between. The CDR3 contains 14 residues. The germline CDR1 and CDR2 sequences are MDHEN and SYDVKM. The CDR3 region is CASSFYPNTGELFF. CDR3 in DNA: TGTGCCAGCAGTTTTTATCCGAACACCGGGGAGCTGTTTTTT. Combining the CDR3 with reference TRBV28 and TRBJ2-2 gives the whole variable domain DVKVTQSSRYLVKRTGEKVFLECVQDMDHENMFWYRQDPGLGLRLIYFSYDVKMKEKGDIPEGYSVSREKKERFSLILESASTNQTSMYLCASSFYPNTGELFFGEGSRLTVL.

Remarks on this clone: This sample includes further DNA sequences coding for the same CDR3. The chain carries TRBV5-1 and TRBJ1-2; D possibly corresponds to TRBD1 (5 bases). The CDR3 length is 13 residues. CDR1 is SGHRS and CDR2 is YFSETQ in the germline V gene. Trimming shortened V by 0 bases and J by 7 bases, and 10 bases separated the two germline ends. CDR3 sequence: CASSLVGVSGYTF. DNA of the CDR3: TGCGCCAGCAGCTTGGTAGGGGTTAGTGGCTACACCTTC.

The chain is built from TRBV14 and TRBJ1-4; D is possibly TRBD1 (6 bases). Deletions cut 1 base from V and 5 bases from J, with 11 bases between. CDR1 and CDR2 (germline): SGHDN, FVKESK. The CDR3 is 15 residues long. The CDR3 is CASSQGGHLNEKLFF. As DNA, the CDR3 is TGTGCCAGCAGCCAAGGGGGACACCTCAATGAAAAACTGTTTTTT.

J is TRBJ1-4 and V is TRBV27; 8 bases align to TRBD1. Germline V CDR1 and CDR2: MNHEY, SMNVEV (reference sequence). The CDR3 sequence is 14 residues long. V was clipped by 5 bases and J by 7 bases; unmatched bases: 6. CDR3 bases: TGTGCCAGCAGTATGGCAGGGGGCATTGAAAAACTGTTTTTT. Its protein product is CASSMAGGIEKLFF.

This chain joins TRBV3-1 (or the pseudogene TRBV3-2) and TRBJ2-3, with 9 bases lining up with TRBD2. Germline V gene sequence: CDR1 LGHDT, CDR2 YNNKEL (reference sequence). Trimming cost V 0 bases and J 5 bases; bases outside gene matches: 6. The CDR3 contains 16 residues. The CDR3: CASSQDGGGAGDTQYF. For the CDR3, the DNA is TGTGCCAGCAGCCAAGATGGCGGGGGGGCGGGAGATACGCAGTATTTT.

This clone was counted once. J is TRBJ2-2 and V is TRBV6-4, with a weak D call TRBD2 (5 bases). V was shortened by 8 bases and J by 0 bases, with 10 bases between the two germline ends. Germline V gene data show CDR1 as MRHNA and CDR2 as SNTAGT. The CDR3 length is 14 residues. In DNA form, the CDR3 reads TGTGCCAGCCGCCGGGAACCGAACACCGGGGAGCTGTTTTTT. This translates into CASRREPNTGELFF.

This rearrangement joins TRBV10-3 to TRBJ1-2; D possibly corresponds to TRBD1 (6 bases). CDR3 length: 15 amino acids. Germline CDR1 reads ENHRY; CDR2 reads SYGVKD. The V gene lost 0 bases and the J gene lost 4 bases, with 12 bases spanning the gap. CDR3 region: CAISESGTYIYGYTF. CDR3 nucleotides: TGTGCCATCAGTGAGTCCGGGACATATATCTATGGCTACACCTTC.

J is TRBJ1-2 and V is TRBV5-1; a possible D gene is TRBD1 (6 bases). Looked up from germline, CDR1 is SGHRS and CDR2 is YFSETQ. Trimming removed 0 bases from V and 0 bases from J, with 18 bases in between. This CDR3 contains 18 residues. CDR3 amino acids: CASSLEQGRIRANYGYTF. CDR3 nucleotides: TGCGCCAGCAGCTTGGAACAGGGACGGATTAGGGCTAACTATGGCTACACCTTC.

The chain has TRBV10-3 and TRBJ2-2, with a tentative D call TRBD2 (6 bases). The CDR3 is 14 residues long. Per the germline V gene, CDR1 is ENHRY and CDR2 is SYGVKD. V lost 3 bases, J lost 2 bases, and 7 bases lay in between. CDR3 DNA sequence: TGTGCCATCAGTGATGCGGGAAACACCGGGGAGCTGTTTTTT. Translated, it gives CAISDAGNTGELFF.

This clone was seen only once. The genes are TRBV9 and TRBJ1-1; TRBD1 aligns across 7 bases. The germline V gene encodes CDR1 SGDLS and CDR2 YYNGEE. CDR3 length: 15 residues. J was trimmed by 4 bases and V by 5 bases; bases with no gene match: 11. CDR3 bases: TGTGCCAGCAGTGACAACAGGGGTTTATCCACTGAAGCTTTCTTT. Amino acid sequence: CASSDNRGLSTEAFF.